Each of the 2 T cell receptor beta chains below was sequenced from the same sample in a study of OX40 agonist ivuxolimab in advanced cancers. Profiling relied on immunoSEQ multiplex PCR, and the TCRdb table lists in-frame clones only, not all of them. The data show about 73,000 clones, around 85% seen once. Sequenced here: CD4+ or CD8+ T cells sorted from blood, sampled in a trial of the OX40 agonist ivuxolimab. The receptors stem from an adult with an advanced solid tumor such as melanoma, head and neck, liver or kidney cancer.

V gene TRBV4-3 combines with J gene TRBJ1-1; the D gene is possibly TRBD1 (6 bases). Trimming took off 0 bases at V and 4 bases at J, with 12 bases between the two ends. Germline loops: CDR1 LGHNA, CDR2 YSLEER. The CDR3 loop spans 15 amino acids. In nucleotides, the CDR3 is TGCGCCAGCAGCCAAGACCTCGGCAGGGGCACTGAAGCTTTCTTT. This sequence encodes CASSQDLGRGTEAFF.

The chain employs TRBV5-8 and TRBJ2-5; 9 positions match TRBD1. Germline CDR1 is SGHTS and CDR2 is YDEGEE. Trimming at V came to 2 bases and at J to 4 bases, leaving 6 bases not matched to a gene. The CDR3 contains 15 residues. The CDR3 nucleotides are TGTGCCAGCAGCTTCTACAGGGGGCGTGGAGAGACCCAGTACTTC. Translated, it gives CASSFYRGRGETQYF.